This T cell receptor beta chain derives from a study of chemoradiotherapy in HPV16-positive cancers. This table comes from immunoSEQ multiplex PCR, and its TCRdb copy is limited to in-frame clones, with some not included. This table holds approximately 13,000 clones, around 85% found once. The CDR3 covers 15 residues. This sequence was found in a human donor with HPV-associated anogenital cancer. This chain uses TRBV12-2 with TRBJ1-2; the D call TRBD1 from the table was never checked on the DNA. TRBV12-2 is a known pseudogene. This specimen was blood, taken from a patient who underwent chemoradiotherapy. Here the CDR3 reads CASRFRQGLGYGYTF. The CDR3 coding sequence is TGTGCAAGTCGCTTCAGACAGGGGTTGGGATATGGCTACACCTTC.